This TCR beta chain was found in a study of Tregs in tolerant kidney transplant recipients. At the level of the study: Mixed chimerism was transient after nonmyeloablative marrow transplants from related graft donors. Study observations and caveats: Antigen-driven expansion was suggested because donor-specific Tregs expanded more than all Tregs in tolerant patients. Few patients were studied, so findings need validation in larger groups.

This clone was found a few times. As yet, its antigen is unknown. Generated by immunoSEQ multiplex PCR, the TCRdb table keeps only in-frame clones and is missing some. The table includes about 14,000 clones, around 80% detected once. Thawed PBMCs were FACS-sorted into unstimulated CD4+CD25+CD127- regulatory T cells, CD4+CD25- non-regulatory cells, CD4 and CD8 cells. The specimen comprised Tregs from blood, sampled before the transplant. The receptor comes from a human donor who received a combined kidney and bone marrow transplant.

The CDR3 sequence: CASAGGGSFEQYF. The CDR3 DNA is TGTGCCAGCGCCGGAGGGGGCAGTTTCGAGCAGTACTTC. The chain employs TRBV6-6 and TRBJ2-7; possible D gene TRBD1, 7 bases. V was pared by 8 bases and J by 6 bases, with 17 bases between. Germline lookup yields CDR1 MNHNY and CDR2 SVGAGI (reference sequence). The CDR3 is 13 residues long.